The 14 T cell receptor beta chains reported below all come from one sample, sequenced in a study of blood T cell repertoires in COVID-19. The assay was immunoSEQ multiplex PCR, and TCRdb's table has in-frame clones only and misses some. The sample contains about 75,000 clones, 84% of which appear only once. Sample: peripheral blood. These receptors came from a woman aged 45-65 years with acute or convalescent COVID-19.

This chain uses TRBV12-5 with TRBJ1-2; 10 bases map to TRBD1. The CDR3 sequence is 15 residues long. Germline V gene lookup returns CDR1 LGHNT and CDR2 FRNRAP. After removal of 5 bases from V and 8 bases from J, the junction contained 11 bases not matched to a gene. The CDR3 bases are TGTGCTAGTGGTCCATCGGGACAGGGGATTTCGGGCTACACCTTC. This sequence encodes CASGPSGQGISGYTF. Full variable domain (missing parts from reference TRBV12-5 and TRBJ1-2): DARVTQTPRHKVTEMGQEVTMRCQPILGHNTVFWYRQTMMQGLELLAYFRNRAPLDDSGMPKDRFSAEMPDATLATLKIQPSEPRDSAVYFCASGPSGQGISGYTFGSGTRLTVV.

The V call is TRBV30, the J call TRBJ2-3, with D tentatively TRBD1 (5 bases). Germline CDR1 and CDR2: GTSNPN and SVGIG (reference sequence). V lost 4 bases, J lost 3 bases, and 11 bases lay in between. The CDR3 runs to 13 residues. The CDR3 protein is CAWISGWTDTQYF. As DNA, the CDR3 is TGTGCCTGGATATCAGGGTGGACAGATACGCAGTATTTT.

The V gene is TRBV7-2, the J gene TRBJ2-7, with 8 bases that match TRBD1. The CDR3 contains 14 residues. V was pared by 1 base and J by 9 bases, with 8 bases of the junction left unmatched. Germline CDR1 SGHTA, CDR2 FQGNSA. The CDR3 bases are TGTGCCAGCAGCTTAGTGGACAGGGCGCCCATGCAGTACTTC. Protein sequence: CASSLVDRAPMQYF. Using reference TRBV7-2 and TRBJ2-7 for the parts outside the CDR3, the full variable domain is GAGVSQSPSNKVTEKGKDVELRCDPISGHTALYWYRQSLGQGLEFLIYFQGNSAPDKSGLPSDRFSAERTGGSVSTLTIQRTQQEDSAVYLCASSLVDRAPMQYFGPGTRLTVT.

This clone was picked up a small number of times. The V and J genes are TRBV28 and TRBJ1-2, with D tentatively TRBD1 (5 bases). Germline V gene data show CDR1 as MDHEN and CDR2 as SYDVKM. V lost 2 bases to trimming and J lost 5 bases, with 15 bases between them. This CDR3 comprises 15 residues. CDR3 bases: TGTGCCAGCAGTTTAGCGGTCAGGGAAGGGTATGGCTACACCTTC. It encodes CASSLAVREGYGYTF.

The chain links TRBV4-3 to TRBJ2-7, with TRBD1 matching 7 bases. J gave up 5 bases and V 3 bases, and 4 bases lay outside the gene matches. This CDR3 spans 13 amino acids. Germline CDR1 and CDR2: LGHNA and YSLEER. CDR3 amino acids: CASSQERGHEQYF. The CDR3 DNA sequence: TGCGCCAGCAGCCAGGAAAGGGGGCACGAGCAGTACTTC.

This sequence joins TRBV3-1 (or the pseudogene TRBV3-2) and TRBJ2-7, with D possibly matching TRBD1 (6 bases). This CDR3 has 15 residues. Germline V CDR1 and CDR2: LGHDT, YNNKEL (reference sequence). The V gene lost 4 bases and the J gene lost 3 bases, with 16 bases spanning the gap. The CDR3 loop reads CASSLQGNGFYEQYF. The CDR3 DNA reads TGTGCCAGCAGCCTACAGGGAAATGGTTTCTACGAGCAGTACTTC.

The chain employs TRBV12-5 and TRBJ2-7, with 7 nucleotides matching TRBD1. Per germline, CDR1 LGHNT and CDR2 FRNRAP. This CDR3 has 13 residues. V gave up 6 bases and J gave up 2 bases; unmatched junction bases: 4. This chain's CDR3 is CASGRDRAYEQYF. CDR3 in DNA: TGTGCTAGTGGCCGGGACAGAGCCTACGAGCAGTACTTC.

This chain connects TRBV12-5 to TRBJ1-3, with 10 bases matching TRBD1. Germline V gene sequence: CDR1 LGHNT, CDR2 FRNRAP. The CDR3 consists of 20 residues. Trimming removed 2 bases from V and 0 bases from J; junction bases left unmatched: 13. In nucleotides, the CDR3 is TGTGCTAGTGGTTTGACCCTCGGGACAGGGGCGATCGGCTCTGGAAACACCATATATTTT. It codes for CASGLTLGTGAIGSGNTIYF.

The chain uses TRBV13 and TRBJ1-2; D gene uncertain. Germline CDR1 PRHDT, CDR2 FYEKMQ (reference sequence). The CDR3 length is 12 residues. Trimming took 5 bases from V and 8 from J, leaving 12 bases between them. The chain's CDR3 is CASSADGRGYTF. The CDR3 bases are TGTGCCAGCAGCGCCGATGGGAGGGGCTACACCTTC. Full variable domain (outside the CDR3, taken from reference TRBV13 and TRBJ1-2): AAGVIQSPRHLIKEKRETATLKCYPIPRHDTVYWYQQGPGQDPQFLISFYEKMQSDKGSIPDRFSAQQFSDYHSELNMSSLELGDSALYFCASSADGRGYTFGSGTRLTVV.

The chain links TRBV5-1 to TRBJ2-1; maybe TRBD2 (6 bases). Per germline, CDR1 SGHRS and CDR2 YFSETQ. The germline V and J ends were trimmed by 0 bases and 2 bases, with 12 bases remaining between them. The CDR3 consists of 16 residues. CDR3 in amino acids: CASSLGGRGAYNEQFF. The CDR3 nucleotides are TGCGCCAGCAGCTTGGGGGGTCGCGGGGCCTACAATGAGCAGTTCTTC.

DNA of the CDR3: TGTGCCAGCTCCCGGCAGGGAGGGGATCAGCCCCAGCATTTT. Amino acids: CASSRQGGDQPQHF. The chain employs TRBV18 and TRBJ1-5; TRBD1 is a possible D gene (5 bases). This CDR3 is 14 amino acids long. Germline V lookup: CDR1 KGHSH, CDR2 LQKENI. V was trimmed by 6 bases and J by 5 bases, leaving 14 bases between them.

The chain links TRBV11-2 to TRBJ2-3; D not resolved. Germline V lookup: CDR1 SGHAT, CDR2 FQNNGV. Trimming shortened V by 5 bases and J by 3 bases, and 3 bases separated the two germline ends. This CDR3 is built from 11 residues. Here the CDR3 reads CASSTTDTQYF. The CDR3 DNA reads as TGTGCCAGCAGCACAACAGATACGCAGTATTTT.

This clone was seen a single time. CDR3 nucleotide sequence: TGTGCCAGCAGTTATAACAGGGGTCGCAATCAGCCCCAGCATTTT. It encodes CASSYNRGRNQPQHF. The chain recombines TRBV6-2 or TRBV6-3 with TRBJ1-5, with 7 bases fitting TRBD1. The CDR3 covers 15 residues. V was clipped by 3 bases and J by 2 bases; unmatched bases: 4. Germline V gives CDR1 MNHEY, CDR2 SVGEGT.

V and J are TRBV5-6 and TRBJ1-2, with D possibly being TRBD1 (6 bases). The germline V and J ends were trimmed by 4 bases and 7 bases, with 14 bases remaining between them. Germline CDR1 reads SGHDT; CDR2 reads YYEEEE. The CDR3 is made up of 13 amino acids. This CDR3 is CASSATGSPGYTF. The CDR3 DNA reads TGTGCCAGCAGCGCAACAGGGAGTCCTGGCTACACCTTC.